This T cell receptor beta chain derives from a study of shared clonotypes between healthy human individuals. Study overall: Donor composition was a couple of women and three men, aged 18 to 49.

Only in-frame clones appear in the TCRdb table, and some are missing; sequencing was by immunoSEQ multiplex PCR. Of roughly 500,000 clones in the sample, approximately 81% were seen once. Those who donated were healthy HIV-negative adults, with no recent acute infections or vaccinations reported. Germline V gene lookup returns CDR1 SGHRS and CDR2 YFSETQ. The CDR3 is made up of 13 amino acids. V lost 0 bases to trimming and J lost 9 bases, with 7 bases between them. The source of this sequence is a woman aged 40-49 years in good health. Some clones in this sample may be carry-over from other donors' samples. The V gene is TRBV5-1, the J gene TRBJ2-6; no firm D call. The specimen was PBMCs. The DNA of the CDR3 is TGCGCCAGCAGCTTGGGCGGTGACAACGTCCTGACTTTC. Its translation: CASSLGGDNVLTF. The variable domain in full, completed from reference TRBV5-1 and TRBJ2-6, reads KAGVTQTPRYLIKTRGQQVTLSCSPISGHRSVSWYQQTPGQGLQFLFEYFSETQRNKGNFPGRFSGRQFSNSRSEMNVSTLELGDSALYLCASSLGGDNVLTFGAGSRLTVL.